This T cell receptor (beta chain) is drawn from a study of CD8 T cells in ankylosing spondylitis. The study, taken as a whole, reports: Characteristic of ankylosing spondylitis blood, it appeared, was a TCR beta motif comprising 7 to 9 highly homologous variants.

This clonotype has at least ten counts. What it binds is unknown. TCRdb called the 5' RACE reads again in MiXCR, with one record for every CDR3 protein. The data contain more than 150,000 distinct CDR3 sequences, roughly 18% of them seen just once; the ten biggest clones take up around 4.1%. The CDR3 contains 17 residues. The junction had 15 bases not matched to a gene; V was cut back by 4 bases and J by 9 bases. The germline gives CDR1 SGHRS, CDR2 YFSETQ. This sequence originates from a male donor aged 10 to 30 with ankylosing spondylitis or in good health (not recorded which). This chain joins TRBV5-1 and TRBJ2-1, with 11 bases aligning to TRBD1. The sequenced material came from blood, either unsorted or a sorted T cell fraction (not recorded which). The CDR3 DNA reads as TGCGCCAGCAGCCGTCTTCCGGGACAGGGGGATGTTGGTGAGCAGTTCTTC. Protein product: CASSRLPGQGDVGEQFF. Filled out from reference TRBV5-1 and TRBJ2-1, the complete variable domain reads KAGVTQTPRYLIKTRGQQVTLSCSPISGHRSVSWYQQTPGQGLQFLFEYFSETQRNKGNFPGRFSGRQFSNSRSEMNVSTLELGDSALYLCASSRLPGQGDVGEQFFGPGTRLTVL.